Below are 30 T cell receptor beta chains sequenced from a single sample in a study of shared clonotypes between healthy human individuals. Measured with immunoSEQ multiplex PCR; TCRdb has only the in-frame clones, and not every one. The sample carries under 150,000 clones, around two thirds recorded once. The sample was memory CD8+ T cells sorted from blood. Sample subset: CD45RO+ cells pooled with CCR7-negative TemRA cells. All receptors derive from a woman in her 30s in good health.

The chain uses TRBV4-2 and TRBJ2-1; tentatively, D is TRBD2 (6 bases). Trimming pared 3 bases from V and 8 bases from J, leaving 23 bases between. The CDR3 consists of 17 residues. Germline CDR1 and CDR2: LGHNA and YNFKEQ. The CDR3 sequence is CASSHPGGSGGPYEQFF. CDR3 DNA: TGTGCCAGCAGCCATCCGGGTGGTAGCGGAGGTCCGTATGAGCAGTTCTTC.

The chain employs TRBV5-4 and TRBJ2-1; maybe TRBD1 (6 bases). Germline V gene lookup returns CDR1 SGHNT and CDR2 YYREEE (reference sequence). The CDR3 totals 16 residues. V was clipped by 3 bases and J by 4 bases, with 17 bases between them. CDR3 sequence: CASSSRRGNLYNEQFF. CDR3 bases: TGTGCCAGCAGCTCCCGAAGGGGGAATCTTTACAATGAGCAGTTCTTC.

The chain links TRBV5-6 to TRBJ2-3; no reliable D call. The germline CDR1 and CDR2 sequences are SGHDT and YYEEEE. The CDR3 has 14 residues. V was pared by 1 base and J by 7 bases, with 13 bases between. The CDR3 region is CASSLLEYVHTQYF. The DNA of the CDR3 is TGTGCCAGCAGCTTGTTGGAGTACGTTCATACGCAGTATTTT. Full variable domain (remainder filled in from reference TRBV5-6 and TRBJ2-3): DAGVTQSPTHLIKTRGQQVTLRCSPKSGHDTVSWYQQALGQGPQFIFQYYEEEERQRGNFPDRFSGHQFPNYSSELNVNALLLGDSALYLCASSLLEYVHTQYFGPGTRLTVL.

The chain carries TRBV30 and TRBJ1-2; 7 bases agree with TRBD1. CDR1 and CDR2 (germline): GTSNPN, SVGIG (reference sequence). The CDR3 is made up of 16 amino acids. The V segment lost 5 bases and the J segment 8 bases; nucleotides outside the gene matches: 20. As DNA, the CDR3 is TGTGCCTGGGAAGGGGAACAGGGGCTCCTAGAAGGAGGCTACACCTTC. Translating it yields CAWEGEQGLLEGGYTF.

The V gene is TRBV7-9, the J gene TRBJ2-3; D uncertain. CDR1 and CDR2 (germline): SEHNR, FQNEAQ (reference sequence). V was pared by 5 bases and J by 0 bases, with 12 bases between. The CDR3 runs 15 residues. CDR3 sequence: CASSPPLESTDTQYF. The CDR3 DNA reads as TGTGCCAGCAGCCCGCCTCTGGAGAGCACAGATACGCAGTATTTT.

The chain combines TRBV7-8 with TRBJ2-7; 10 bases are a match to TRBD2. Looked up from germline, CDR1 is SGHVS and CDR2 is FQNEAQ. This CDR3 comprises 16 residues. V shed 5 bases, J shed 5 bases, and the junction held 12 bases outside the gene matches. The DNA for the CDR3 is TGTGCCAGCAGCCAAGAAGGAGCGGGAGGGCCGAACGAGCAGTACTTC. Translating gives CASSQEGAGGPNEQYF.

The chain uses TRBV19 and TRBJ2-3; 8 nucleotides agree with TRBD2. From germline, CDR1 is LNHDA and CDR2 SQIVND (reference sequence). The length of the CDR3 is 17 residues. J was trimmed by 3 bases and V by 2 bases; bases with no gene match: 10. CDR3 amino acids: CASSITGGGVGTDTQYF. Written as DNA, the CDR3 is TGTGCCAGTAGTATAACGGGGGGGGGCGTTGGGACAGATACGCAGTATTTT.

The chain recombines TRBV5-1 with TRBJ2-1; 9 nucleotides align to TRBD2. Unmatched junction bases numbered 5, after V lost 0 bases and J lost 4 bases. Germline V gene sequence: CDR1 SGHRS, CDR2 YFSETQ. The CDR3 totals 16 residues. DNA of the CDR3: TGCGCCAGCAGCTTGGTCATAGCGGGAGATTACAATGAGCAGTTCTTC. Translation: CASSLVIAGDYNEQFF.

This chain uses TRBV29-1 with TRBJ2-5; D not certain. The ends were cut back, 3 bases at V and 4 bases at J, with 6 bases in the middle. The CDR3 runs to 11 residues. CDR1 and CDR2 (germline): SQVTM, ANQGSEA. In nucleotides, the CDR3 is TGCAGCGTTGATGGGCTAGAGACCCAGTACTTC. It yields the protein CSVDGLETQYF.

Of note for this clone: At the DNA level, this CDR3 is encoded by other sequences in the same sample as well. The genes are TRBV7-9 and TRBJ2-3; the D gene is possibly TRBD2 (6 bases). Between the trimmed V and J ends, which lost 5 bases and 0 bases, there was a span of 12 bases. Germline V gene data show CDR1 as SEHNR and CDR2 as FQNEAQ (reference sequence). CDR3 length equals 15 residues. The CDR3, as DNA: TGTGCCAGCAGCCCCCCGGGGGTGAGCACAGATACGCAGTATTTT. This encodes CASSPPGVSTDTQYF.

The DNA for the CDR3 is TGCGCCAGCAGCCAAGGAGGGAAGGACAGGAGCTCCTACGAGCAGTACTTC. It yields the protein CASSQGGKDRSSYEQYF. This chain uses TRBV4-1 with TRBJ2-5, with TRBD1 matching 7 bases. The assigned J gene may be wrong: the sequence end matches TRBJ2-7 better. The CDR3 sequence is 17 residues long. Looked up from germline, CDR1 is MGHRA and CDR2 is YSYEKL.

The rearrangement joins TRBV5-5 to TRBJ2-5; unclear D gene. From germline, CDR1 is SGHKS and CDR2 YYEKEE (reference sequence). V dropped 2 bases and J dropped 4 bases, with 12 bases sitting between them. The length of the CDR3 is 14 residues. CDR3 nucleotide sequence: TGTGCCAGCAGCTTTGGTGACATGGGAGAGACCCAGTACTTC. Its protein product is CASSFGDMGETQYF.

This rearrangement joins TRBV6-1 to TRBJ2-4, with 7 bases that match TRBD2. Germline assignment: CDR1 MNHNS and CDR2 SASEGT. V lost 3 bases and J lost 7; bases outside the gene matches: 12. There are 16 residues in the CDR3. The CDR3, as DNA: TGTGCCAGCAGTGATGACTCAGGGAGGGGAGGGAACATTCAGTACTTC. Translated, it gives CASSDDSGRGGNIQYF.

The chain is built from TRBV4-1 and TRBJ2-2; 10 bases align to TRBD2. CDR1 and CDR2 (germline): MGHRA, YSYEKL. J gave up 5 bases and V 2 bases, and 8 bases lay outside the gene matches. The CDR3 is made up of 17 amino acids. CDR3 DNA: TGCGCCAGCAGCCAACTTGGGACTAGCGTAAGGACCGGGGAGCTGTTTTTT. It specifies CASSQLGTSVRTGELFF.

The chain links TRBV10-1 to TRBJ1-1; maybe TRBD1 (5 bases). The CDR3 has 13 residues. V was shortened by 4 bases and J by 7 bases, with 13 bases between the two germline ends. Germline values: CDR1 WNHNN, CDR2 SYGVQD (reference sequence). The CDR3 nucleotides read TGCGCCAGCAGTGGTTATGGGGGTGGTGAAGCTTTCTTT. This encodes CASSGYGGGEAFF.

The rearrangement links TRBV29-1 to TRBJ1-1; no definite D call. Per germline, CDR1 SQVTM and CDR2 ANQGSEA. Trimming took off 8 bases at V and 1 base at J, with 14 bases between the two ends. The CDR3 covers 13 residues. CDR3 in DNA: TGCAGCTCCACCTCGGGGTGGAACACTGAAGCTTTCTTT. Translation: CSSTSGWNTEAFF. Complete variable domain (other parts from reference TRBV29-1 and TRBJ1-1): SAVISQKPSRDICQRGTSLTIQCQVDSQVTMMFWYRQQPGQSLTLIATANQGSEATYESGFVIDKFPISRPNLTFSTLTVSNMSPEDSSIYLCSSTSGWNTEAFFGQGTRLTVV.

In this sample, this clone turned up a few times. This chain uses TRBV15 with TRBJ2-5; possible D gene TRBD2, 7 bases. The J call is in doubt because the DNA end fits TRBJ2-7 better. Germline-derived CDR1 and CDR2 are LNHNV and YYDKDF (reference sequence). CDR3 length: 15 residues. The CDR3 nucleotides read TGTGCCACCAGCAGAGATAGGGGGGGCGCGTCCGAGCAGTACTTC. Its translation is CATSRDRGGASEQYF.

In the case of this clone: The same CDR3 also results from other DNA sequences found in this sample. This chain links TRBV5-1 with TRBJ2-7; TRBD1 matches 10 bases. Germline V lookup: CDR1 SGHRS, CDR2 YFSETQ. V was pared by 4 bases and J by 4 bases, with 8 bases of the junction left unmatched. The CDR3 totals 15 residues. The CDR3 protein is CASSDRTGGLYEQYF. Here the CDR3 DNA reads TGCGCCAGCAGCGACCGGACAGGGGGATTGTACGAGCAGTACTTC.

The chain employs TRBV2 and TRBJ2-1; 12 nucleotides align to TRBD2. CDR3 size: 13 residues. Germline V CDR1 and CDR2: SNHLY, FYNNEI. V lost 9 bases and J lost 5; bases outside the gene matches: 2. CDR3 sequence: CARRLAGDNEQFF. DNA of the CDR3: TGTGCCAGACGACTAGCGGGAGACAATGAGCAGTTCTTC.

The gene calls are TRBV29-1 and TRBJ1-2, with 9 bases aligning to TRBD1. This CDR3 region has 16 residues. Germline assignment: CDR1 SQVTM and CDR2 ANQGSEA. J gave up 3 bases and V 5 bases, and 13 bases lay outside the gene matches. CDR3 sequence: CSVSPGQGKFYYGYTF. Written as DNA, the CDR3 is TGCAGCGTTAGTCCGGGACAGGGAAAATTTTACTATGGCTACACCTTC.

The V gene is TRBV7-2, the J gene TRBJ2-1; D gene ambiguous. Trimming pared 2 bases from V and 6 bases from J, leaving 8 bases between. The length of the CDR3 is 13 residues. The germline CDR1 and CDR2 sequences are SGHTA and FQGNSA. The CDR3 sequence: CASSLYISNEQFF. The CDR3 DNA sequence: TGTGCCAGCAGCTTATACATATCCAATGAGCAGTTCTTC.

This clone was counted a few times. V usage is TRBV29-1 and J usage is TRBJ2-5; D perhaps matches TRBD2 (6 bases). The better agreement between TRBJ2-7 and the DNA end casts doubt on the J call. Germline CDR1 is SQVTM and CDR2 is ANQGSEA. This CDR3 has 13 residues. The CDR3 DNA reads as TGCAGCGCCCAGGGAGGCTCCTCCTACGAGCAGTACTTC. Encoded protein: CSAQGGSSYEQYF.

CDR3 amino acids: CASSDVQVYEQYF. The CDR3 DNA is TGTGCCAGCAGTGACGTACAGGTCTACGAGCAGTACTTC. V and J are TRBV2 and TRBJ2-7; D possibly corresponds to TRBD1 (5 bases). V was shortened by 3 bases and J by 3 bases, with 9 bases between the two germline ends. The CDR3 is 13 amino acids. Germline assignment: CDR1 SNHLY and CDR2 FYNNEI.

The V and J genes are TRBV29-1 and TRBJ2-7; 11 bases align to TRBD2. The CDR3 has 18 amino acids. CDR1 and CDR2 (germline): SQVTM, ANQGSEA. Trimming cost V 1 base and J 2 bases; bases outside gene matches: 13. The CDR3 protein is CSVEVGDLSGRAAYEQYF. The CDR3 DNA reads TGCAGCGTTGAAGTTGGTGATCTTAGCGGGAGGGCAGCCTACGAGCAGTACTTC.

For the CDR3, the DNA is TGTGCCAGCAGCTTCCAGCTTGACGAGCAGTACTTC. This codes for CASSFQLDEQYF. The chain employs TRBV7-9 and TRBJ2-7, with unresolved D. The CDR3 consists of 12 residues. With 3 bases removed from V and 5 bases from J, the gap between germline ends came to 8 bases. CDR1 and CDR2 from the germline V gene are SEHNR and FQNEAQ (reference sequence).

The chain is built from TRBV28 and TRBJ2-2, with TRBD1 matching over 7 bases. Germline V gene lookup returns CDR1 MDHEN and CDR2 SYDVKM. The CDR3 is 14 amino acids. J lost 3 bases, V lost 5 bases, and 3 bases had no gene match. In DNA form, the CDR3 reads TGTGCCAGCAGTCTTACAGGGGACACCGGGGAGCTGTTTTTT. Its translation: CASSLTGDTGELFF.

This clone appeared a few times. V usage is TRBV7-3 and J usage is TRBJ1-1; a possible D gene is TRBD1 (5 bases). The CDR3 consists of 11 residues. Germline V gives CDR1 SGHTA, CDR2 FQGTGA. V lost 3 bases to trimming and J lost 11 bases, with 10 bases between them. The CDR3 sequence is CASSFVGDAFF. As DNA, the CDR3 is TGTGCCAGCAGCTTTGTAGGGGATGCTTTCTTT.

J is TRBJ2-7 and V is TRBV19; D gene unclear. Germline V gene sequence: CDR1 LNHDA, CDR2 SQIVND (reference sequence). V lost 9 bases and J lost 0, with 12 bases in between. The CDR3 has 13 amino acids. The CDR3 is CASGSWGSYEQYF. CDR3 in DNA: TGTGCCAGCGGAAGTTGGGGCTCCTACGAGCAGTACTTC. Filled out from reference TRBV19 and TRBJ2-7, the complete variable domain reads DGGITQSPKYLFRKEGQNVTLSCEQNLNHDAMYWYRQDPGQGLRLIYYSQIVNDFQKGDIAEGYSVSREKKESFPLTVTSAQKNPTAFYLCASGSWGSYEQYFGPGTRLTVT.

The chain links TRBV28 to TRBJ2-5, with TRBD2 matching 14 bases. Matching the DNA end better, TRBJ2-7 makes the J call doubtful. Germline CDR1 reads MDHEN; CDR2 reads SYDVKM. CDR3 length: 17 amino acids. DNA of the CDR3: TGTGCCAGCAGTTTGCGACTAGCGGGAGGGCTCGGGAACGAGCAGTACTTC. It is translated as CASSLRLAGGLGNEQYF.

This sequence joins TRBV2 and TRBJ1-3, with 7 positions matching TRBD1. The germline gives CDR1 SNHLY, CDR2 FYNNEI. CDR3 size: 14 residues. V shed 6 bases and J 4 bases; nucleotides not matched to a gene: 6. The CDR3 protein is CASSADRAGNTIYF. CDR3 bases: TGTGCCAGCAGCGCCGACAGGGCAGGAAACACCATATATTTT.